Listed below are T cell receptor beta chains from one sample, sequenced in a study of blood T cells in healthy people across ages. TCRdb analysed the 5' RACE reads with MiXCR anew, one entry per CDR3 protein. The sample comprises 1.5 million to 2 million distinct CDR3 sequences, approximately 40% of which are singletons, and roughly 23% rests with the top ten. The sequenced sample consisted of blood. These receptors all come from a human donor in good health. CDR3s include the opening cysteine and the closing phenylalanine or tryptophan. D genes are given only for firm matches. Rows may omit the clone size; those that give it use once, few, many or a size class.

j_call v_call clone_size d_call cdr3_aa cdr3_nt
TRBJ2-1 TRBV27 . TRBD2 CASRVTSGAGGEQFF TGTGCCAGCAGAGTTACTAGCGGGGCCGGGGGGGAGCAGTTCTTC
TRBJ2-3 TRBV4-3 . . CASSQGDSPDTQYF TGCGCCAGCAGCCAAGGAGATTCTCCAGATACGCAGTATTTT
TRBJ2-1 TRBV5-1 few TRBD2 CASSLSLGAGVYNEQFF TGCGCCAGCAGCTTGTCCCTCGGAGCGGGGGTTTACAATGAGCAGTTCTTC
TRBJ1-2 TRBV6-2/TRBV6-3 . . CVSSYSPRDYGYTF TGTGTCAGCAGTTACTCTCCCAGGGACTATGGCTACACCTTC
TRBJ1-6 TRBV6-6 . . CASSYRSKNSPLHF TGTGCCAGCAGTTACCGGTCCAAAAATTCACCCCTCCACTTT
TRBJ1-2 TRBV6-1 few TRBD1 CASSARTGTHGYTF TGTGCCAGCAGTGCGCGGACAGGGACCCATGGCTACACCTTC
TRBJ1-2 TRBV20-1 . . CSAPGTLYGYTF TGCAGTGCTCCCGGGACACTCTATGGCTACACCTTC
TRBJ2-6 TRBV5-1 . . CASSLTTSESGANVLTF TGCGCCAGCAGCTTGACGACCAGCGAGTCTGGGGCCAACGTCCTGACTTTC
TRBJ2-2 TRBV29-1 . TRBD1 CNVERTGGSGELFF TGCAACGTTGAAAGGACAGGGGGTTCCGGGGAGCTGTTTTTT
TRBJ1-1 TRBV27 few . CASISMAEEAFF TGTGCCAGCATCTCGATGGCCGAAGAAGCTTTCTTT
TRBJ2-3 TRBV12-3/TRBV12-4 few . CASSLSADADTQYF TGTGCCAGCAGTTTATCTGCGGATGCAGATACGCAGTATTTT
TRBJ2-6 TRBV29-1 many . CSVGGTGANVLTF TGCAGCGTTGGAGGGACTGGGGCCAACGTCCTGACTTTC
TRBJ2-7 TRBV11-2 . . CASRESGRDEQYF TGTGCCAGCAGGGAGTCGGGTCGAGACGAGCAGTACTTC
TRBJ2-7 TRBV12-3/TRBV12-4 . . CASSRWRQNYEQYF TGTGCCAGCTCCCGATGGAGACAGAACTACGAGCAGTACTTC
TRBJ2-1 TRBV20-1 . . CSAGLYRVSYNEQFF TGCAGTGCTGGACTGTACAGGGTATCCTACAATGAGCAGTTCTTC
TRBJ2-7 TRBV12-3/TRBV12-4 . . CVSSPGRSGFIDEQYF TGTGTCAGCAGTCCGGGTCGGTCCGGCTTCATCGACGAGCAGTACTTC
TRBJ2-7 TRBV7-9 many . CASSLSVYEQYF TGTGCCAGCAGCTTATCAGTCTACGAGCAGTACTTC
TRBJ2-5 TRBV10-3 few . CAISVGGDRETQYF TGTGCCATCAGTGTGGGAGGGGACAGAGAGACCCAGTACTTC
TRBJ1-1 TRBV7-2 . . CASSLRANQRAEAFF TGTGCCAGCAGCTTAAGGGCGAACCAGAGGGCTGAAGCTTTCTTT
TRBJ2-1 TRBV29-1 . . CSVEVSRKQFF TGCAGCGTTGAAGTAAGCAGGAAGCAGTTCTTC
TRBJ2-1 TRBV7-2 once TRBD2 CASSLAPGLARIEQFF TGTGCCAGCAGCTTAGCGCCGGGACTAGCGAGAATAGAGCAGTTCTTC
TRBJ2-1 TRBV7-2 . TRBD2 CASSLVERGDYNEQFF TGTGCCAGCAGCTTAGTGGAGCGGGGGGATTACAATGAGCAGTTCTTC
TRBJ2-2 TRBV29-1 . TRBD2 CSVDAGGVGERFF TGCAGCGTTGATGCGGGGGGAGTCGGGGAGCGGTTTTTT
TRBJ1-2 TRBV7-2 few TRBD1 CASRTTGGQSGGYTF TGTGCCAGCAGAACCACAGGGGGCCAATCAGGGGGCTACACCTTC
TRBJ1-6 TRBV20-1 . . CSARSDSLALHF TGCAGTGCTAGGTCTGATTCTTTAGCCCTCCACTTT
TRBJ2-7 TRBV9 many TRBD2 CASSVGGGYSYEQYF TGTGCCAGCAGCGTAGGCGGGGGATATTCCTACGAGCAGTACTTC
TRBJ2-1 TRBV4-2 . . CASSQWNVANNEQFF TGTGCCAGCAGCCAATGGAACGTAGCGAACAATGAGCAGTTCTTC
TRBJ2-1 TRBV20-1 many TRBD2 CSASTSGGFYNEQFF TGCAGTGCTTCAACTAGCGGGGGGTTCTACAATGAGCAGTTCTTC
TRBJ1-1 TRBV29-1 few . CSVEYFGRDTEAFF TGCAGCGTTGAATACTTTGGGAGGGACACTGAAGCTTTCTTT
TRBJ2-3 TRBV20-1 few . CSAGGRYRQGTQYF TGCAGTGCTGGCGGGCGATACCGGCAGGGTACGCAGTATTTT
TRBJ2-3 TRBV5-6 few . CASSWALQGTDTQYF TGTGCCAGCAGCTGGGCCCTCCAGGGCACAGATACGCAGTATTTT
TRBJ2-7 TRBV30 few . CAWSRENEQYF TGTGCCTGGAGTAGGGAAAACGAGCAGTACTTC
TRBJ2-3 TRBV3-1 . . CASSQEPESTDTQYF TGTGCCAGCAGCCAAGAGCCGGAAAGCACAGATACGCAGTATTTT
TRBJ2-3 TRBV20-1 . TRBD2 CSARRGGGGTDTQYF TGCAGTGCCCGACGGGGGGGCGGGGGCACAGATACGCAGTATTTT
TRBJ2-7 TRBV10-3 . TRBD2 CAIAFKGGGAAMSAADEQYF TGTGCCATCGCTTTTAAGGGCGGGGGGGCGGCTATGAGCGCGGCGGACGAGCAGTACTTC
TRBJ1-1 TRBV7-9 . . CASNPKNTEAFF TGTGCCAGCAACCCAAAGAACACTGAAGCTTTCTTT
TRBJ2-7 TRBV4-1 . TRBD2 CASSQDFLFAGGGNRSIYEQYF TGCGCCAGCAGCCAAGATTTTCTCTTTGCCGGGGGAGGGAACCGCTCTATCTACGAGCAGTACTTC
TRBJ2-3 TRBV2 few . CASSEWVGLQTDTQYF TGTGCCAGCAGTGAATGGGTCGGACTACAAACAGATACGCAGTATTTT
TRBJ1-1 TRBV12-3/TRBV12-4 few . CASSSTVEIYTEAFF TGTGCCAGCAGTTCCACCGTAGAGATCTACACTGAAGCTTTCTTT
TRBJ1-1 TRBV28 few . CASSPISGVGAFF TGTGCCAGCAGTCCAATATCGGGGGTGGGAGCTTTCTTT
TRBJ2-1 TRBV2 . TRBD2 CASSERASGGPLQFF TGTGCCAGCAGTGAAAGAGCTAGCGGGGGGCCTTTGCAGTTCTTC
TRBJ2-1 TRBV6-2/TRBV6-3 . TRBD2 CASRLRLAGDGEQFF TGTGCCAGCAGGTTAAGACTAGCGGGGGACGGGGAGCAGTTCTTC
TRBJ1-2 TRBV20-1 . . CSASRQGLYGYTF TGCAGTGCTAGTCGCCAGGGTCTCTATGGCTACACCTTC
TRBJ1-2 TRBV3-1 . . CASSQTVGAVYGYTF TGTGCCAGCAGTCAAACAGTGGGGGCAGTCTATGGCTACACCTTC
TRBJ2-3 TRBV7-2 . TRBD2 CASSSGLPHSTDTQYF TGTGCCAGCAGCTCGGGACTACCCCATAGCACAGATACGCAGTATTTT
TRBJ1-4 TRBV9 many . CASSGGSTNEKLFF TGTGCCAGCAGCGGGGGGTCAACTAATGAAAAACTGTTTTTT
TRBJ2-5 TRBV5-1 many . CASSLYGGETQYF TGTGCCAGCAGTTTATATGGGGGGGAGACCCAGTACTTC
TRBJ1-2 TRBV27 . TRBD1 CASSFLDRRTYGYTF TGTGCCAGCAGTTTCCTGGACAGGCGCACCTATGGCTACACCTTC
TRBJ2-4 TRBV7-6 . . CASSPPGGGRVQYF TGTGCCAGCAGCCCCCCAGGTGGGGGCAGGGTGCAGTACTTC
TRBJ2-3 TRBV7-8 . TRBD2 CASSLVPGAGGSTDTQYF TGTGCCAGCAGCTTAGTCCCGGGGGCGGGGGGGAGCACAGATACGCAGTATTTT
TRBJ2-1 TRBV12-3/TRBV12-4 many TRBD1 CASIPPTGYNEQFF TGTGCCAGCATCCCGCCGACAGGGTACAATGAGCAGTTCTTC
TRBJ2-6 TRBV7-9 . . CASSLAFLDGGSGANVLTF TGTGCCAGCAGCTTAGCTTTTCTCGATGGGGGCTCTGGGGCCAACGTCCTGACTTTC